This T cell receptor beta chain was sequenced for a study of blood T cells in healthy people across ages. Study observations and caveats: Naive T cell percentage strongly correlated with TCR beta diversity.

Next came a second PCR, run for roughly 7 to 12 cycles, which used a sample-barcoded 5' primer along with a J-beta primer mix. TCRdb called the 5' RACE reads again in MiXCR, with one record for every CDR3 protein. This sample has 650,000 to 900,000 distinct CDR3 sequences, with 55% to 65% found just once. Regarding this clonotype: Antigen specificity is unknown.

CDR3 size: 17 residues. Germline CDR1 is LGHNA and CDR2 is YNFKEQ. The junction had 7 bases not matched to a gene; V was cut back by 3 bases and J by 5 bases. Drawn from each donor were roughly 10 milliliters of peripheral blood. The amount of total RNA extracted per sample was at least 5.5 micrograms. Sample: blood. The TCR comes from a man younger than 45 in good health. The chain is built from TRBV4-2 and TRBJ2-2; TRBD2 agrees at 12 bases. CDR3 in amino acids: CASSHGLAGIRTGELFF. In nucleotides, the CDR3 is TGTGCCAGCAGCCATGGACTAGCGGGGATAAGAACCGGGGAGCTGTTTTTT.